This T cell receptor beta chain was sequenced during a study of T cell responses to AZD1222 COVID-19 vaccine. Only one count was recorded for this clone. The antigen is undetermined. Other DNA variants within this sample encode the same CDR3. Study-level results: Most donors were white British, females outnumbered males, and clonal diversity was possibly underestimated.

The CDR3 consists of 13 residues. V was cut by 4 bases and J by 1 base, with 7 bases left in between. Method: immunoSEQ multiplex PCR; TCRdb's copy keeps in-frame clones and lacks some. The table lists under 70,000 clones, nearly 80% of them singletons. The specimen was peripheral blood, collected 28 days after the second AZD1222 dose. This TCR was sampled from an adult who received the AZD1222 COVID-19 vaccine. The genes are TRBV12-3 or TRBV12-4 and TRBJ1-2; the D gene is possibly TRBD1 (6 bases). The chain's CDR3 is CASSSQGNYGYTF. DNA for the CDR3: TGTGCCAGCAGTTCACAGGGTAACTATGGCTACACCTTC.